Below are 18 T cell receptor beta chains sequenced from a single sample in a study of early T cells in non-severe SARS-CoV-2 infection. One entry per CDR3 protein, called by TCRdb with MiXCR from the 5' RACE reads. This sample has approximately 30,000 distinct CDR3 sequences; about 4.3% occur once, and the top ten carry 7.9%. The specimen was whole blood. These receptors came from an adult who was a healthcare worker with PCR-confirmed SARS-CoV-2 infection or an uninfected control (not recorded which).

This clonotype was observed many times. The J gene is TRBJ2-7, the V gene TRBV19, with 10 bases identical to TRBD1. With 8 bases clipped from V and 2 bases from J, the junction kept 3 bases outside the gene matches. CDR3 length: 13 amino acids. Germline V gene lookup returns CDR1 LNHDA and CDR2 SQIVND (reference sequence). The CDR3 region is CASSGTGAYEQYF. Written as DNA, the CDR3 is TGTGCCAGTTCGGGGACAGGGGCCTACGAGCAGTACTTC.

This clonotype was observed many times. This sequence joins TRBV4-3 and TRBJ2-7; TRBD2 is a possible D gene (5 bases). The V end was cut by 4 bases, the J end by 0 bases, with 10 bases between. In germline, CDR1 is LGHNA, CDR2 YSLEER. This CDR3 region has 14 residues. CDR3 nucleotide sequence: TGCGCCAGCAGCCCATCGGGAAGCTCCTACGAGCAGTACTTC. This sequence encodes CASSPSGSSYEQYF.

This clonotype was detected ten times or more. The chain uses TRBV5-1 and TRBJ2-7; D is unclear. Trimming left V 5 bases short and J 0 bases short, with 12 bases between. CDR3 length: 14 amino acids. The germline gives CDR1 SGHRS, CDR2 YFSETQ. CDR3 DNA: TGCGCCAGCAGTCCTAGAGCAGCCTCCTACGAGCAGTACTTC. Translation: CASSPRAASYEQYF. Drawing the rest from reference TRBV5-1 and TRBJ2-7, the complete variable domain is KAGVTQTPRYLIKTRGQQVTLSCSPISGHRSVSWYQQTPGQGLQFLFEYFSETQRNKGNFPGRFSGRQFSNSRSEMNVSTLELGDSALYLCASSPRAASYEQYFGPGTRLTVT.

This clonotype appeared many times. V gene TRBV19 combines with J gene TRBJ1-2; 12 bases are a match to TRBD1. This CDR3 has 16 residues. Germline trimming cut 5 bases from V and 4 bases from J; bases unmatched to any gene: 8. CDR1 and CDR2 from the germline V gene are LNHDA and SQIVND (reference sequence). The CDR3 DNA follows: TGTGCCAGTAGTCGGGACAGGGGGCCCGGCGGCTATGGCTACACCTTC. Amino acids: CASSRDRGPGGYGYTF.

The sample holds many counts of this clonotype. The rearrangement links TRBV19 to TRBJ2-1, with 11 bases that match TRBD2. Germline trimming cut 1 base from V and 5 bases from J; bases unmatched to any gene: 4. This CDR3 is 16 amino acids long. Looked up from germline, CDR1 is LNHDA and CDR2 is SQIVND (reference sequence). Here the CDR3 reads CASSIVHSGGDNEQFF. The CDR3 nucleotides are TGTGCCAGTAGTATAGTACATAGCGGGGGGGACAATGAGCAGTTCTTC.

In its sample, this clonotype was seen many times. This chain uses TRBV7-9 with TRBJ2-7; TRBD2 matches at 7 bases. This CDR3 is built from 14 residues. J gave up 5 bases and V 1 base, and 5 bases lay outside the gene matches. The germline CDR1 and CDR2 sequences are SEHNR and FQNEAQ (reference sequence). CDR3 DNA: TGTGCCAGCAGCTTAGGCGCGGGGGTGAACGAGCAGTACTTC. It codes for CASSLGAGVNEQYF.

Many counts were recorded for this clonotype. V and J are TRBV29-1 and TRBJ1-4; maybe TRBD1 (5 bases). From germline, CDR1 is SQVTM and CDR2 ANQGSEA. V was shortened by 6 bases and J by 6 bases, with 11 bases between the two germline ends. The CDR3 covers 12 residues. The CDR3 DNA follows: TGCAGCGTCGCTGGGACGGATGAAAAACTGTTTTTT. The encoded protein is CSVAGTDEKLFF. The full variable domain, rest sourced from reference TRBV29-1 and TRBJ1-4, is SAVISQKPSRDICQRGTSLTIQCQVDSQVTMMFWYRQQPGQSLTLIATANQGSEATYESGFVIDKFPISRPNLTFSTLTVSNMSPEDSSIYLCSVAGTDEKLFFGSGTQLSVL.

This clonotype came up many times. The CDR3 DNA is TGTGCCAGCAGTGATCTCAGGGACGAGCAGTACTTC. Its protein product is CASSDLRDEQYF. The rearrangement uses TRBV2 and TRBJ2-7, with D tentatively TRBD1 (5 bases). From germline, CDR1 is SNHLY and CDR2 FYNNEI. V lost 3 bases, J lost 5 bases, and 8 bases lay in between. CDR3 length equals 12 residues. The whole variable domain, remainder taken from reference TRBV2 and TRBJ2-7, is EPEVTQTPSHQVTQMGQEVILRCVPISNHLYFYWYRQILGQKVEFLVSFYNNEISEKSEIFDDQFSVERPDGSNFTLKIRSTKLEDSAMYFCASSDLRDEQYFGPGTRLTVT.

This clonotype was found many times. The chain couples TRBV4-3 to TRBJ1-1; D might be TRBD1 (6 bases). Trimming left V 0 bases short and J 4 bases short, with 9 bases between. Germline loops: CDR1 LGHNA, CDR2 YSLEER. The CDR3 is made up of 14 amino acids. CDR3 amino acids: CASSQDGGGTEAFF. The DNA for the CDR3 is TGCGCCAGCAGCCAAGATGGGGGCGGCACTGAAGCTTTCTTT.

This clonotype was counted a few times. The chain combines TRBV18 with TRBJ1-5, with D unresolved. The CDR3 totals 14 residues. V was shortened by 2 bases and J by 0 bases, with 5 bases between the two germline ends. Per the germline V gene, CDR1 is KGHSH and CDR2 is LQKENI. CDR3 region: CASSPEYSNQPQHF. For the CDR3, the DNA is TGTGCCAGCTCACCAGAGTATAGCAATCAGCCCCAGCATTTT.

This clonotype was observed many times. V and J are TRBV30 and TRBJ2-3, with D hard to call. The V gene's germline CDR1 is GTSNPN and CDR2 SVGIG (reference sequence). The CDR3 covers 14 residues. V lost 8 bases to trimming and J lost 2 bases, with 17 bases between them. CDR3 loop: CAGTLVPFTDTQYF. The CDR3 region has the DNA TGTGCCGGAACGTTAGTCCCATTCACAGATACGCAGTATTTT.

The sample holds a few counts of this clonotype. The chain couples TRBV21-1 to TRBJ1-2; the table's D call of TRBD1 was not tested on the DNA. TRBV21-1 has pseudogene status. The CDR3 extends over 15 amino acids. As DNA, the CDR3 is TGTGCCAGCAGCACCTTCAGCGGGGGCGGGTGTGGCTACACCTTC. It yields the protein CASSTFSGGGCGYTF.

The chain links TRBV29-1 to TRBJ2-5; D could derive from TRBD1 or TRBD2 (7 bases each). This CDR3 spans 12 amino acids. From germline, CDR1 is SQVTM and CDR2 ANQGSEA. Trimming took 7 bases from V and 4 from J, leaving 13 bases between them. In DNA, the CDR3 is TGCAGCGGACAGGGAGGGTTAGAGACCCAGTACTTC. This encodes CSGQGGLETQYF.

This clonotype was picked up many times. Here the CDR3 DNA reads TGCAGTGCTAGAGATGGTACTAGTAAAAGTGAAGCTTTCTTT. It specifies CSARDGTSKSEAFF. The chain couples TRBV20-1 to TRBJ1-1; D unclear. V shed 0 bases and J shed 7 bases, with 15 bases lying between them. This CDR3 is 14 amino acids long. Germline V gene sequence: CDR1 DFQATT, CDR2 SNEGSKA (reference sequence).

The CDR3: CASSLASSGELFF. The CDR3 bases are TGTGCCAGCAGCTTAGCCTCATCCGGGGAGCTGTTTTTT. V is TRBV11-3 and J is TRBJ2-2; no definite D call. CDR3 length: 13 residues. The V gene lost 1 base and the J gene lost 6 bases, with 6 bases spanning the gap. From germline, CDR1 is SGHNT and CDR2 YENEEA.

This clonotype was detected only a few times. The chain carries TRBV19 and TRBJ2-6; D is possibly TRBD1 (6 bases). V was pared by 7 bases and J by 4 bases, with 23 bases between. CDR1 LNHDA and CDR2 SQIVND come from the germline V gene (reference sequence). This CDR3 has 18 amino acids. Here the CDR3 DNA reads TGTGCCAGTACCCCCTTTGGGCAGGGGCTGGCCGGGGCCAACGTCCTGACTTTC. Translated: CASTPFGQGLAGANVLTF.

This clonotype was found a few times. This sequence joins TRBV9 and TRBJ2-7; possible D gene TRBD1, 6 bases. Germline lookup yields CDR1 SGDLS and CDR2 YYNGEE. The V end lost 4 bases, the J end lost 0 bases, and 11 bases lay between the germline ends. This CDR3 spans 14 amino acids. This chain's CDR3 is CASSPPTGSYEQYF. The CDR3 bases are TGTGCCAGCAGCCCCCCGACAGGCTCCTACGAGCAGTACTTC.

This clonotype was observed many times. The rearrangement joins TRBV7-2 to TRBJ2-7; D ambiguous. Trimming left V 5 bases short and J 3 bases short, with 5 bases between. Germline CDR1 is SGHTA and CDR2 is FQGNSA. The CDR3 extends over 11 amino acids. The CDR3 sequence: CASSQFYEQYF. The CDR3 nucleotides are TGTGCCAGCAGCCAATTCTACGAGCAGTACTTC.